This TCR beta chain was retrieved from a study of chemoradiotherapy in HPV16-positive cancers. With respect to this clone: Its antigen is not known.

Germline lookup yields CDR1 SGHVS and CDR2 FQNEAQ. The CDR3 is 16 amino acids. V was clipped by 1 base and J by 1 base, with 12 bases between them. Some clones are missing from TCRdb's copy, which holds only in-frame ones; the method was immunoSEQ multiplex PCR. Of about 25,000 clones in the sample, roughly nine tenths were seen once. Study-level results: For HPV16-positive patients, expanding HPV-responsive T cells associated with longer recurrence-free survival.

This TCR was recovered from a human donor with HPV-associated anogenital cancer. The chain carries TRBV7-8 and TRBJ2-3, with no clear D. The sample here was blood, taken from a patient who underwent chemoradiotherapy. Here the CDR3 DNA reads TGTGCCAGCAGCTTAGTGGTGGGCTCTGGCACAGATACGCAGTATTTT. Translating gives CASSLVVGSGTDTQYF. Full variable domain (outside the CDR3, taken from reference TRBV7-8 and TRBJ2-3): GAGVSQSPRYKVAKRGQDVALRCDPISGHVSLFWYQQALGQGPEFLTYFQNEAQLDKSGLPSDRFFAERPEGSVSTLKIQRTQQEDSAVYLCASSLVVGSGTDTQYFGPGTRLTVL.